Listed below are T cell receptor beta chains from one sample, sequenced in a study of T cells in Graves' hyperthyroidism and ophthalmopathy. TCRdb ran MiXCR on the multiplex PCR reads and lists one entry per CDR3 protein. The sample comprises about 640,000 distinct CDR3 sequences, roughly 20% of which are singletons, and 34% rests with the top ten. Input material: blood. Receptor source: a man younger than 40 with Graves' ophthalmopathy. The CDR3 runs from the conserved cysteine through the conserved F or W. The D gene is left open where the match is weak. Clone size appears in some rows only: once, few, many, or a class for an expanded clone.

v_call	clone_size	d_call	j_call	cdr3_aa	cdr3_nt
TRBV7-2	few	.	TRBJ1-5	CASSLGQHQPQHF	TGTGCCAGCAGCCTCGGACAGCATCAGCCCCAGCATTTT
TRBV27	.	TRBD2	TRBJ2-7	CASSLFPSGRPYEQYF	TGTGCCAGCAGTTTATTCCCTAGCGGGAGGCCCTACGAGCAGTACTTC
TRBV4-1	many	.	TRBJ2-7	CASSQGGLPEYEQYF	TGCGCCAGCAGCCAAGGAGGGCTCCCGGAGTACGAGCAGTACTTC
TRBV11-2	few	.	TRBJ1-5	CASSILTNQPQHF	TGTGCCAGCAGCATCCTCACCAATCAGCCCCAGCATTTT
TRBV20-1	.	.	TRBJ2-2	CSARAGGPLTGELFF	TGCAGTGCTAGAGCCGGAGGGCCTCTCACCGGGGAGCTGTTTTTT
TRBV28	.	.	TRBJ2-5	CASSPNVWGEAQYF	TGTGCCAGCAGTCCAAACGTGTGGGGGGAGGCCCAGTACTTC
TRBV4-1	few	TRBD1	TRBJ1-3	CASSHARGYPGNTIYF	TGCGCCAGCAGCCATGCCAGGGGGTATCCTGGAAACACCATATATTTT
TRBV24-1	few	TRBD1	TRBJ2-3	CATSDLRRTGTDTQYF	TGTGCCACCAGTGATCTACGACGGACAGGGACAGATACGCAGTATTTT
TRBV28	many	.	TRBJ1-1	CASSHPTTEAFF	TGTGCCAGCAGTCACCCGACCACTGAAGCTTTCTTT
TRBV11-3	.	.	TRBJ2-5	CASSLMGGGETQYF	TGTGCCAGCAGCTTAATGGGTGGAGGAGAGACCCAGTACTTC
TRBV28	few	.	TRBJ1-4	CASRTNEKLFF	TGTGCCAGCAGGACTAATGAAAAACTGTTTTTT
TRBV7-3	.	.	TRBJ2-1	CASSLLTDWASYNEQFF	TGTGCCAGCAGCTTACTCACCGACTGGGCCTCCTACAATGAGCAGTTCTTC
TRBV5-1	.	TRBD2	TRBJ2-3	CASSLAAAGGPTDTQYF	TGCGCCAGCAGCTTGGCAGCAGCGGGAGGGCCAACAGATACGCAGTATTTT
TRBV12-3/TRBV12-4	.	.	TRBJ1-3	CASSLDSRVSGNNIYF	TGTGCCAGCAGTCTGGACAGTCGCGTCTCTGGAAACAACATATATTTT
TRBV4-1	.	.	TRBJ2-7	CASSQGLQGSLYEQYF	TGCGCCAGCAGCCAGGGACTTCAGGGTTCCCTCTACGAGCAGTACTTC
TRBV19	few	TRBD2	TRBJ2-1	CASHTSGRGNEQFF	TGTGCCAGTCATACTAGCGGGAGGGGGAATGAGCAGTTCTTC
TRBV20-1	.	TRBD1	TRBJ2-2	CSAAGQGRTGELFF	TGCAGTGCCGCGGGACAGGGGCGTACCGGGGAGCTGTTTTTT
TRBV28	few	TRBD1	TRBJ1-2	CASSLDLSRTGNYGYTF	TGTGCCAGCAGTTTAGACCTAAGTAGGACAGGGAATTATGGCTACACCTTC
TRBV27	few	.	TRBJ1-2	CASSLRVGGALTGYTF	TGTGCCAGCAGTTTAAGAGTGGGGGGCGCATTAACTGGCTACACCTTC
TRBV7-9	many	.	TRBJ2-1	CASSLENEQFF	TGTGCCAGCAGCTTAGAGAATGAGCAGTTCTTC
TRBV20-1	many	.	TRBJ1-2	CSARGGVSNYGYTF	TGCAGTGCTAGAGGGGGTGTTTCTAACTATGGCTACACCTTC
TRBV3-1	many	.	TRBJ1-1	CASSSVTEAFF	TGTGCCAGCAGCTCGGTCACTGAAGCTTTCTTT
TRBV5-4	.	.	TRBJ2-7	CASSPAGLANSYEQYF	TGTGCCAGCAGCCCCGCAGGCCTAGCGAACTCCTACGAGCAGTACTTC
TRBV14	few	.	TRBJ1-6	CASAGDLSPLHF	TGTGCCAGCGCGGGAGATCTTTCACCCCTCCACTTT
TRBV18	.	TRBD1	TRBJ2-2	CASSLGQGPTGELFF	TGTGCCAGCTCACTCGGACAGGGTCCTACCGGGGAGCTGTTTTTT
TRBV11-2	few	.	TRBJ2-5	CASSLGFAEQETQYF	TGTGCCAGCAGCCTAGGGTTCGCTGAACAAGAGACCCAGTACTTC
TRBV30	.	.	TRBJ2-5	CAWSVTGETQYF	TGTGCCTGGAGTGTAACCGGAGAGACCCAGTACTTC
TRBV2	many	.	TRBJ2-1	CASLGDNEQFF	TGTGCCAGCCTTGGAGACAATGAGCAGTTCTTC
TRBV4-1	.	TRBD2	TRBJ2-7	CASSRTIAGGPSEQYF	TGCGCCAGCAGCCGCACTATAGCGGGAGGGCCCAGTGAGCAGTACTTC
TRBV12-3/TRBV12-4	.	TRBD2	TRBJ2-5	CASSMQGLAGVETQYF	TGTGCCAGCAGTATGCAGGGACTAGCGGGAGTAGAGACCCAGTACTTC
TRBV3-1	many	.	TRBJ2-1	CASSQDPGLYNEQFF	TGTGCCAGCAGCCAAGATCCGGGACTTTACAATGAGCAGTTCTTC
TRBV24-1	.	TRBD1	TRBJ2-7	CATSPRTGVGEQYF	TGTGCCACCAGTCCCCGGACAGGGGTAGGCGAGCAGTACTTC
TRBV5-8	few	.	TRBJ1-4	CASSLGQTTTNEKLFF	TGTGCCAGCAGCTTGGGGCAGACTACAACTAATGAAAAACTGTTTTTT
TRBV20-1	few	.	TRBJ1-5	CSALRDSDKKPQHF	TGCAGTGCCCTCCGGGACTCCGATAAAAAGCCCCAGCATTTT
TRBV7-8	.	TRBD2	TRBJ2-4	CASSLERGLAKNIQYF	TGTGCCAGCAGCTTAGAGCGGGGCCTAGCCAAAAACATTCAGTACTTC
TRBV3-1	few	TRBD2	TRBJ2-7	CASSQDRLAGFSYEQYF	TGTGCCAGCAGCCAAGATCGACTAGCGGGCTTCTCCTACGAGCAGTACTTC
TRBV27	many	TRBD2	TRBJ2-7	CASSLLGGGDTYEQYF	TGTGCCAGCAGTCTCCTGGGGGGGGGAGACACCTACGAGCAGTACTTC
TRBV27	.	TRBD2	TRBJ2-2	CASNYLAGVYTGELFF	TGTGCCAGCAATTATCTAGCGGGAGTATATACCGGGGAGCTGTTTTTT
TRBV20-1	.	TRBD1	TRBJ2-7	CSAPGTATYEQYF	TGCAGTGCTCCCGGGACAGCAACCTACGAGCAGTACTTC
TRBV12-5	.	.	TRBJ2-7	CASGLAQGGSSYEQYF	TGTGCTAGTGGTTTGGCACAAGGAGGGAGCTCCTACGAGCAGTACTTC
TRBV6-4	few	TRBD1	TRBJ1-6	CASSETGVSPLHF	TGTGCCAGCAGTGAGACAGGGGTTTCACCCCTCCACTTT
TRBV7-9	few	.	TRBJ2-7	CASSGRDHIYEQYF	TGTGCCAGCAGCGGCCGGGACCACATATACGAGCAGTACTTC
TRBV5-1	.	.	TRBJ2-5	CASSLDLGGQETQYF	TGCGCCAGCAGCTTGGATCTAGGGGGCCAAGAGACCCAGTACTTC
TRBV6-1	many	.	TRBJ1-1	CASSEGLGGTEAFF	TGTGCCAGCAGTGAGGGCCTTGGGGGCACTGAAGCTTTCTTT
TRBV5-1	.	TRBD2	TRBJ2-1	CASSPYQREGNEQFF	TGCGCCAGCAGCCCCTATCAGCGGGAGGGAAATGAGCAGTTCTTC
TRBV20-1	few	.	TRBJ1-5	CSAGIAQPNQPQHF	TGCAGTGCGGGTATCGCGCAGCCGAATCAGCCCCAGCATTTT
TRBV2	many	.	TRBJ1-5	CASSERGHGGGNQPQHF	TGTGCCAGCAGTGAAAGGGGACACGGAGGAGGCAATCAGCCCCAGCATTTT
TRBV2	.	.	TRBJ2-5	CASNEQAPPLYF	TGTGCCAGCAACGAACAGGCTCCCCCCCTGTACTTC
TRBV10-2	few	TRBD1	TRBJ2-7	CANNRGGEVYEQYF	TGCGCCAACAATCGAGGGGGCGAGGTTTACGAGCAGTACTTC
TRBV6-2/TRBV6-3	.	.	TRBJ2-4	CASSPRWPAGIAKNIQYF	TGTGCCAGCAGCCCGAGATGGCCAGCTGGGATAGCCAAAAACATTCAGTACTTC